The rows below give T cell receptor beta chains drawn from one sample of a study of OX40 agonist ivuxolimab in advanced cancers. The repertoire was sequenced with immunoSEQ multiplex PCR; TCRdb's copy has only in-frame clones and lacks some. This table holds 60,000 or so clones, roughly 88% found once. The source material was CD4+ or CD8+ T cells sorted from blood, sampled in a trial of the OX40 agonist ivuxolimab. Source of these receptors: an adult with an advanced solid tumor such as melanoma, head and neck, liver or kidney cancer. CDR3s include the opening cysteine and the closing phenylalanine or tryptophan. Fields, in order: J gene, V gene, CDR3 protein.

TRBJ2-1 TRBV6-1 CASSEGLRGHREQFF
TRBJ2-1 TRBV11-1 CASSPGTGVYNEQFF
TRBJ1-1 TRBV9 CASSVGDATEAFF
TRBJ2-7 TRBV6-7 CASSYSGVHEQYF
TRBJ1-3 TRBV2 CASSGQGAGNTIYF
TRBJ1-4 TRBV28 CASTRGSTNEKLFF
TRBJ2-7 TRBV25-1 CASGQGMPYEQYF
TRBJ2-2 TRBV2 CASKSSSNIGELFF
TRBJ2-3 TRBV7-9 CASSPPTGRRTDTQYF
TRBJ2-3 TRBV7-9 CASSARPSGRTDTQYF
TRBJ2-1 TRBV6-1 CASSGQGGGNEQFF
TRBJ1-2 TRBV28 CASSLSNRDNYGYTF
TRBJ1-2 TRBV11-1 CASSPDNGSGYTF
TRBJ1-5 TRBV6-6 CASSQGGSLNQPQHF
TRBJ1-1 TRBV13 CASSKLLPGTGEFVAVGDGAFF
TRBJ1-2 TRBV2 CASRDGQPGYTF
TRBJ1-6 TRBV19 CASSMWIFSRDSPLHF
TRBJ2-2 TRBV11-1 CASSLQDSLNTGELFF
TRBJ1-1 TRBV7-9 CASSLDSVDTEAFF
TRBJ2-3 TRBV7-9 CASSLSPSTDTQYF
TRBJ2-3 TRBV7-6 CASSPRQALSTDTQYF
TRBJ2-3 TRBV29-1 CSAGTSGTDTQYF
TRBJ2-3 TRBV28 CASSPDRGVTDTQYF
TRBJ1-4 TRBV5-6 CASSLRTGGANEKLFF
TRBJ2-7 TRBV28 CASSLLAVYEQYF
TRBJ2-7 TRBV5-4 CASNLAGGPREQYF
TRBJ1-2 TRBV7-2 CASSLVGTGPNYGYTF
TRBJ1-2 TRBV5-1 CASSLGTESYGYTF
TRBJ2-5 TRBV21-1 CASSKASGLYQETQYF
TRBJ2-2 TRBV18 CASSPKLLTGTNTGELFF
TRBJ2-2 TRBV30 CARGGFSLPGELFF
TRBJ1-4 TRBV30 CAWSSPRWGNEKLFF
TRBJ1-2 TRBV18 CASSPQHLGATIDYGYTF
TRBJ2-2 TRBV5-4 CASSPSFRGGELFF